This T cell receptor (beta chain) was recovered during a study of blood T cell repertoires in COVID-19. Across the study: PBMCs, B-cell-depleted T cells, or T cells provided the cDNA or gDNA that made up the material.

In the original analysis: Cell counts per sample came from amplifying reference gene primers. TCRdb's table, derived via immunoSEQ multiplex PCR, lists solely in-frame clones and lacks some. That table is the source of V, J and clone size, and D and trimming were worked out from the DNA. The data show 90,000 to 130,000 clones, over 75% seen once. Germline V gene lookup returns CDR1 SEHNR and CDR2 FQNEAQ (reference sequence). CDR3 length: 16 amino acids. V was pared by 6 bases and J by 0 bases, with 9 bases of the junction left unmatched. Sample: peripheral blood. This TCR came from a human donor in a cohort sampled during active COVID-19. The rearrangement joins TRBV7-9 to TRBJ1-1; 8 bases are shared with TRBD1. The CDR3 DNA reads TGTGCCAGCAGGCGGGGGACAGGCGATCTGAACACTGAAGCTTTCTTT. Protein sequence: CASRRGTGDLNTEAFF.